Reported below is one TCR beta chain. Its antigen is currently unknown. The sort gate was single viable CD3+CD4+CD8-CD45RO+ cells for memory CD4+ T cells. Serostatus was set by detecting CMV pp150, pp28, p38, p52 IgG. Positive selection with CD4 microbeads enriched total CD4+ T cells. This entry comes from a study of memory CD4+ T cells and cytomegalovirus serostatus. Study as a whole: This sample comes from healthy Belgian adults, fewer than 10 CMV seropositive, 20 to 25 seronegative.

The method was immunoSEQ multiplex PCR; TCRdb's version includes in-frame clones alone and lacks a portion of them. The sample records approximately 60,000 clones, about three quarters being singletons. Study results and limitations: CD4+ memory repertoires contained 67 of 164 reported CMV TCRbeta sequences.

This CDR3 has 15 residues. V lost 1 base to trimming and J lost 8 bases; unmatched junction nucleotides: 4. CDR1 and CDR2 (germline): SEHNR, FQNEAQ (reference sequence). The specimen was memory CD4+ T cells from blood. The sequence was obtained from an adult in good health and CMV-seronegative. The chain employs TRBV7-9 and TRBJ2-4; 11 bases match TRBD2. DNA for the CDR3: TGTGCCAGCAGCTTAGTTCTAGCGGGGGGAGACATTCAGTACTTC. It is translated as CASSLVLAGGDIQYF.